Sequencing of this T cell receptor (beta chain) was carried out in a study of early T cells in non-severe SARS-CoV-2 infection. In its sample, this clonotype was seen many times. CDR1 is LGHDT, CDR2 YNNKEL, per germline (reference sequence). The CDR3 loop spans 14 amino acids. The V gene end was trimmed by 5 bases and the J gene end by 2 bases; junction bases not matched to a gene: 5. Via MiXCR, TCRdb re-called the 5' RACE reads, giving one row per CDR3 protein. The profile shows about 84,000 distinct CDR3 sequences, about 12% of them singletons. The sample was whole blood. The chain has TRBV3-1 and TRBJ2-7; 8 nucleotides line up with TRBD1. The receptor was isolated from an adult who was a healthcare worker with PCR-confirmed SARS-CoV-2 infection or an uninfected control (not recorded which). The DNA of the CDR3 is TGTGCCAGCAGCATCGACAGGGGCGCCTACGAGCAGTACTTC. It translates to CASSIDRGAYEQYF.